This TCR beta chain was documented in a study of Ad26.COV2.S vaccination and SARS-CoV-2 variants (TCRdb year 2021). With respect to the entire study: Donors in the vaccine arm were drawn from COV1001, a multicentre, randomized, double-blind, placebo-controlled phase I-IIa trial testing Ad26.COV2.S in healthy adults. A total of roughly 30 samples were included in the TCR-sequenced set, comprising around 19 Ad26.COV2.S vaccine recipients, 5 placebo recipients and 8 SARS-CoV-2 convalescent individuals. TCRbeta repertoire sequencing served as the tool for gauging how specific and how broad the SARS-CoV-2-reactive T cell receptors were following Ad26.COV2.S vaccination. Ad26.COV2.S was given intramuscularly at 5x10^10 or 1x10^11 viral particles, as a single shot or as two shots 56 days apart. Trial participants were randomized into five groups of five: low-dose or high-dose Ad26.COV2.S given once or twice, or placebo on both occasions. Investigators remained blinded to trial group allocation during experiments and outcome assessment. The paper as a whole reports these results and caveats: After vaccination, spike-specific CD8+ and CD4+ T cell responses were reported to show substantial breadth. The study was not powered for comparison of responses between vaccine doses or regimens. It was noted by the authors that total T cell responses may have been underestimated by the TCR breadth and depth analyses. Compared with placebo recipients, Ad26.COV2.S recipients showed higher spike-specific TCR breadth (P = 0.0014). Vaccine and placebo recipients had similar non-spike TCR breadth, a finding consistent with the vaccine containing only spike.

On this clone itself: This receptor's antigen is unknown. No base quality values were provided; no much bigger clone lies one nucleotide off.

What this sample's treatment or condition label stands for: 15 to 20 received Ad26.COV2.S at low or high dose, single or two shots; 5 received placebo; per-sample allocation not given. For vaccine and placebo recipients, repertoires were sequenced using samples collected on day 63 after the first injection. Cohort 1b enrolled some 25 adults aged 18-55 years at a single site in Boston, USA, between 29 July and 7 August 2020. As a vaccine, Ad26.COV2.S was a replication-incompetent adenovirus type 26 vector that expressed a prefusion-stabilized SARS-CoV-2 spike protein derived from the original Wuhan strain. TCRbeta CDR3 regions were sequenced with the immunoSEQ Assay. After extraction, genomic DNA underwent amplification by bias-controlled multiplex PCR, followed by high-throughput sequencing. As for how the authors treated the data: Collapsing and filtering of sequences were performed to quantify the absolute abundance of each unique TCRbeta CDR3 region. Usable DNA was measured by amplifying reference genes present in all nucleated cells, and TCRbeta template counts were normalized to that usable DNA to estimate T cell fraction. Repertoire TCRs were annotated as SARS-CoV-2-specific when V gene, CDR3 amino acid sequence and J gene were exactly matched to a known reactive TCR set. The reference SARS-CoV-2 TCR set came from MIRA and was filtered for enrichment in COVID-19-positive ImmuneCODE repertoires, removing public or cross-reactive TCRs. Using the MIRA antigens, annotated TCRs were further analysed by specific ORF or by position within an ORF. Breadth was defined as annotated unique rearrangements over total unique productive rearrangements; depth was the summed frequency of those rearrangements. Group comparisons of TCR breadth used two-sided Wilcoxon rank-sum tests. TCRdb mirrors the immuneACCESS table, restricted to in-frame sequences. Some clones are absent from its copies; in checked studies, under half trace to an unresolved V gene, and the reason for the others is unknown. Clone size and V and J calls were adopted from that table, with D and trimming inferred from the DNA. The sample table records roughly 350,000 clones; about nine tenths of these occur just once. The top ten clonotypes cover around 3.7% of the sample.

As encoded in the germline V gene (reference sequence), CDR1 is PRHDT while CDR2 is FYEKMQ. The CDR3 holds 15 amino acids from the cysteine to the phenylalanine. The CDR3 DNA has 45 bases and is translated from base 1. V loses 5 bases of germline sequence and J loses 0 bases, and the interval between the two ends is 8 bases. The material sequenced was peripheral blood, taken in a trial of Ad26.COV2.S vaccine versus placebo. The sequence links TRBV13 to TRBJ2-6; the D gene lacks a confident call. This receptor was taken from a person between 18 and 60 years old who received the Ad26.COV2.S COVID-19 vaccine or a placebo. The CDR3 reads as follows: CASSPRSSGANVLTF. The nucleotide sequence reads TGTGCCAGCAGCCCAAGATCCTCTGGGGCCAACGTCCTGACTTTC.